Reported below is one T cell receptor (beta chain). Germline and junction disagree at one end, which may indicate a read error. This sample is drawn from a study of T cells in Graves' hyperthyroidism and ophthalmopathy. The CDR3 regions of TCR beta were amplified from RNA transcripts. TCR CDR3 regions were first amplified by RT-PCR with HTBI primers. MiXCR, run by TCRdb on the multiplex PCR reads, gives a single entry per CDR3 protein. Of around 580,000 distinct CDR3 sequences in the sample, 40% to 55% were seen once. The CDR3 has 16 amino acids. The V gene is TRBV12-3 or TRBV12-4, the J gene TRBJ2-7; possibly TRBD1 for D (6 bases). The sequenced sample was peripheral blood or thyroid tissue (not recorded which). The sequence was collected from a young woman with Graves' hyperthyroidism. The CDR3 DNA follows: TGTGCCAGCAGCCAGACGCTTACAGGGTTTGGTTACGGGCAGTACTTC. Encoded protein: CASSQTLTGFGYGQYF.